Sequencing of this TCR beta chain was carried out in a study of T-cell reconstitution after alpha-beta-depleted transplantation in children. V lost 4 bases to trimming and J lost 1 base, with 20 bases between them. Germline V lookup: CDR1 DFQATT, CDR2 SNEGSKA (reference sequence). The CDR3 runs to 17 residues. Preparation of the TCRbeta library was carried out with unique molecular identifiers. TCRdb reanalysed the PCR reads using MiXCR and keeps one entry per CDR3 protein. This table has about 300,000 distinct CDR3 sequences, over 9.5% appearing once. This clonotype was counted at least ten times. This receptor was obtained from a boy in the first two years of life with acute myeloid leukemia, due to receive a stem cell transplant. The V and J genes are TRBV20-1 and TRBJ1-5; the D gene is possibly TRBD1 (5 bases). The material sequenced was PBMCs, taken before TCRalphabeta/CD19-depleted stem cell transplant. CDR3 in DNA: TGCAGTGCTATCGCCCCTTTAAAAGGGGTAAGCAATCAGCCCCAGCATTTT. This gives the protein CSAIAPLKGVSNQPQHF.